This T cell receptor beta chain is from a study of beta chain features in type 1 diabetes. Every single donor gave one heparinised blood draw, and these averaged roughly 0.11 L. V gave up 0 bases and J gave up 8 bases, with 16 bases separating them. CDR3 length equals 15 residues. Germline CDR1 reads MGHRA; CDR2 reads YSYEKL. All of the isolated RNA was reverse transcribed, so expressed TCRB transcripts were sequenced. Produced via immunoSEQ multiplex PCR; TCRdb's table is partial and in-frame only. Here the sample spans about 190,000 clones, about 7.8% being singletons. Whole-study findings and limits: Across patients, naive, central memory and Treg TCRB repertoires exhibited apparently greater similarity than was observed across healthy donors. Type 1 diabetes patients showed fewer insertions and more deletions at VDJ junctions. Moderate but significant shortening of TCRB CDR3s was recorded in all four CD4+ subsets from Type 1 diabetes patients. Because the template was cDNA, high-expressing cells might be over-represented.

For this clone: The antigen is unknown.

This TCR came from a woman aged 40 to 49 with type 1 diabetes. The chain employs TRBV4-1 and TRBJ1-2; maybe TRBD1 (5 bases). The sample consisted of central memory CD4+ T cells from blood. The CDR3 region is CASSQDPPRRDGYTF. As DNA, the CDR3 is TGCGCCAGCAGCCAAGACCCCCCCCGGAGGGACGGCTACACCTTC.